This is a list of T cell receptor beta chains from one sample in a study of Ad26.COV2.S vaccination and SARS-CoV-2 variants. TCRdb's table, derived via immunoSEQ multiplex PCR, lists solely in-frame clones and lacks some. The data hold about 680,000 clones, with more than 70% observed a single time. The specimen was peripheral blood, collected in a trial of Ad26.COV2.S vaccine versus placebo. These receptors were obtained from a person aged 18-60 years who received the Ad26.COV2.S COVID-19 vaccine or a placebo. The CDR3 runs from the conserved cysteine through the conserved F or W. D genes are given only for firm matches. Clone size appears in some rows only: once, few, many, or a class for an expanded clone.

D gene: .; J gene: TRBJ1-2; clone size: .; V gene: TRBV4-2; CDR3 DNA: TGTGCCAGCAGCCAGGAGCTCTATGGCTACACCTTC; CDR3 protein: CASSQELYGYTF
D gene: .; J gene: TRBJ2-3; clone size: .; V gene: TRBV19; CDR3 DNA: TGTGCCATATCTGGACCCTTAGGCACAGATACGCAGTATTTT; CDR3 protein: CAISGPLGTDTQYF
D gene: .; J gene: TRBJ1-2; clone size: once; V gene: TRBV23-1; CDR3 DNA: TGCGCCAGCAGTCAAATGAGGCCAGGGGAAGCTCCAAACTATGGCTACACCTTC; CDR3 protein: CASSQMRPGEAPNYGYTF
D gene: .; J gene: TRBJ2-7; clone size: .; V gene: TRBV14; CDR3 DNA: TGTGCCAGCAGCCAACTGGGCAGTTCCTACGAGCAGTACTTC; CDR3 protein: CASSQLGSSYEQYF
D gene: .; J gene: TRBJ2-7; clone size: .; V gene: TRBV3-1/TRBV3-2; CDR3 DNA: TGTGCCAGCAGCCAAGATGGAAGGATCAGCTCCTACGAGCAGTACTTC; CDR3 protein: CASSQDGRISSYEQYF
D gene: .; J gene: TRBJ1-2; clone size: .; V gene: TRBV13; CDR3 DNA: TGTGCCAGCAGCTCCCGACAGGTCAACTATGGCTACACCTTC; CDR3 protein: CASSSRQVNYGYTF
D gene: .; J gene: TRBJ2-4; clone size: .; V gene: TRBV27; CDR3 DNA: TGTGCCAGCAGTTTATTGGGCCTAGCCAAAAACATTCAGTACTTC; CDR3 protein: CASSLLGLAKNIQYF
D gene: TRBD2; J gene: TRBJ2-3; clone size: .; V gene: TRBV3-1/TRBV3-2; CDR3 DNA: TGTGCCAGCAGACTAGCGGGAGTAGGTACGCAGTATTTT; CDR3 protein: CASRLAGVGTQYF
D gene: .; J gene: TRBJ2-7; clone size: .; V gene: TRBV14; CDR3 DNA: TGTGCCAGCAGCCAAGAAAGAGGGGGGACCGAGCAGTACTTC; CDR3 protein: CASSQERGGTEQYF
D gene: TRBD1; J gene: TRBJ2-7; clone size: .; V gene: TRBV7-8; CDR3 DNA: TGTGCCAGCAGCTTGGGACAGGGCAACGAGCAGTACTTC; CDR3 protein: CASSLGQGNEQYF
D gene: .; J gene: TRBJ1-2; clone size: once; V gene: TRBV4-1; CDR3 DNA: TGCGCCAGCAGCCAAGAGGGGGCGGGGGGCGCATGGGGCTACACCTTC; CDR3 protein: CASSQEGAGGAWGYTF
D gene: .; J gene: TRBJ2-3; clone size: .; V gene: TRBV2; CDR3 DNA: TGTGCCAGCAAAGGTTTGCGGGCCCCCTTTCTTCATACGCAGTATTTT; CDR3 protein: CASKGLRAPFLHTQYF
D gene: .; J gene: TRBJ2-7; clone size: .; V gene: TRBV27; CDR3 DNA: TGTGCCAGCAGTTTCAGGGGTGATATTCTGCAGTACTTC; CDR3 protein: CASSFRGDILQYF
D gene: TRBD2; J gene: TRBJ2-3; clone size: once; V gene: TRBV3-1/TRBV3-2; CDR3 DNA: TGTGCCAGCAGCCAAGAATGGAGGGCTAGCGGGCGCACAGATACGCAGTATTTT; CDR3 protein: CASSQEWRASGRTDTQYF
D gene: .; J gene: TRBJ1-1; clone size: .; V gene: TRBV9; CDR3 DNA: TGTGCCAGCAGCGGACGGGACCGACTGAACACTGAAGCTTTCTTT; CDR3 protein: CASSGRDRLNTEAFF
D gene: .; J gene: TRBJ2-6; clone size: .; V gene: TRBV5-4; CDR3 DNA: TGTGCCAGCAGCCATCTAGTGGCCGATAGGTCTGGGGCCAACGTCCTGACTTTC; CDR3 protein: CASSHLVADRSGANVLTF
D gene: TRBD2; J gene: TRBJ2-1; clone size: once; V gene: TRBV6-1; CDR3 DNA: TGTGCCAGCAGTGAAATGGTGGGACTAGCGGGAGGGAGCTCCTACAATGAGCAGTTCTTC; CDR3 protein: CASSEMVGLAGGSSYNEQFF
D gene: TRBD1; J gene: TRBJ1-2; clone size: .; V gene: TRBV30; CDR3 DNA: TGTGCCTGGGGGACAGTGAACTATGGCTACACCTTC; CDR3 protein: CAWGTVNYGYTF
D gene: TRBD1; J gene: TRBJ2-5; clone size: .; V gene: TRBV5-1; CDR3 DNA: TGCGCCAGCAGCTTGGGGGACAGGCAACAAGAGACCCAGTACTTC; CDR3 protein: CASSLGDRQQETQYF
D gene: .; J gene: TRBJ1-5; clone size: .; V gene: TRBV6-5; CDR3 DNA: TGTGCCAGCACTTCGAGGTCGTTCGATCAGCCCCAGCATTTT; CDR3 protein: CASTSRSFDQPQHF
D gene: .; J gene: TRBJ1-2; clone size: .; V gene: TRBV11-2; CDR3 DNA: TGTGCCAGCAGCGTAGTCCCTAACTATGGCTACACCTTC; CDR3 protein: CASSVVPNYGYTF
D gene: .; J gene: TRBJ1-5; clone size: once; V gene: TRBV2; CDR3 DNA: TGTGCCAGCAGTGAGTCTTATAGCAATCAGCCCCAGCATTTT; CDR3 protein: CASSESYSNQPQHF
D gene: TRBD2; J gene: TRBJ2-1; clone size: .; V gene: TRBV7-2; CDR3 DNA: TGTGCCAGCAGCCCGGGACTAACCTACAATGAGCAGTTCTTC; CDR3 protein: CASSPGLTYNEQFF
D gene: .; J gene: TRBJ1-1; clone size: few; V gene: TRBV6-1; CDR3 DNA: TGTGCCAGCAGTGAACGGGGACCTGAAGCTTTCTTT; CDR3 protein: CASSERGPEAFF
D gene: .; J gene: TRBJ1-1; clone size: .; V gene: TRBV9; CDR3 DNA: TGTGCCAGCAGCGAGGGGGGACGGGAGAACACTGAAGCTTTCTTT; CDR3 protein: CASSEGGRENTEAFF
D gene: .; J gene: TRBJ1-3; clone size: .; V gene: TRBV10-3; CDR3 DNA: TGTGCCATCACTGGGGGTTCTGGAAACACCATATATTTT; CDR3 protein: CAITGGSGNTIYF
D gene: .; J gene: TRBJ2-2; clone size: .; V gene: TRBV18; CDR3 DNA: TGTGCCAGCTCACCTCTAGCGCCCGGGGAGCTGTTTTTT; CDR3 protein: CASSPLAPGELFF
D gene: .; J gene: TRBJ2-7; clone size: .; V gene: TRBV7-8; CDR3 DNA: TGTGCCAGCAGCTTAGGGGGGGGCCTGGCCTACGAGCAGTACTTC; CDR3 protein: CASSLGGGLAYEQYF
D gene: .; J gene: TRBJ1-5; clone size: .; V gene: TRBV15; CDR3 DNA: TGTGCCACCAGCAGAGATCTGGGGTTCCATCAGCCCCAGCATTTT; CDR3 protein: CATSRDLGFHQPQHF
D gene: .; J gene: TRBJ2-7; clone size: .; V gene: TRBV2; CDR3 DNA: TGTGCCAGCAGTCTGAGTGCGAGGGGGGAGCAGTACTTC; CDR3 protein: CASSLSARGEQYF
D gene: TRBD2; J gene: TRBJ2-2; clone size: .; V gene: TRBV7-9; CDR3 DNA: TGTGCCAGCAGCCCCACTAGCGGAGCTAACACCGGGGAGCTGTTTTTT; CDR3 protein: CASSPTSGANTGELFF
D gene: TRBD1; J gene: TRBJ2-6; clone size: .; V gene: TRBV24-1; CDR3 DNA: TGTGCCACCAGTGCCCCCAAGGGGGACAGGCTGGCCTCTGGGGCCAACGTCCTGACTTTC; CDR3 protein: CATSAPKGDRLASGANVLTF
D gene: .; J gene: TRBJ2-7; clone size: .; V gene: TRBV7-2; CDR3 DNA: TGTGCCAGCAGCTTAGCGCACAGGTCAGGCGAGCAGTACTTC; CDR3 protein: CASSLAHRSGEQYF
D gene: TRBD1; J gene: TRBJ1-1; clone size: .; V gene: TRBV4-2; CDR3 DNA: TGTGCCAGCAGCCAAAGCGGGACAGGGAGCACTGAAGCTTTCTTT; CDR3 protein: CASSQSGTGSTEAFF
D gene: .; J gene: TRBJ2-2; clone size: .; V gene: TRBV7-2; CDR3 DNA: TGTGCCAGCAGCTTTTTCGGGGTCACCGGGGAGCTGTTTTTT; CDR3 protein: CASSFFGVTGELFF
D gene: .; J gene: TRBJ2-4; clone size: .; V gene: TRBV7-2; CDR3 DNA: TGTGCCAGCAGCTTAGGCACCTTTGGGGGAAACATTCAGTACTTC; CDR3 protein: CASSLGTFGGNIQYF
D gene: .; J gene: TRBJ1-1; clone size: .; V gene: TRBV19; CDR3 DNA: TGTGCCACGCGCGCGCGGGGGGCCACTGAAGCTTTCTTT; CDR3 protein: CATRARGATEAFF
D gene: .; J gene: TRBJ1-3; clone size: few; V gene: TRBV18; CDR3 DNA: TGTGCCAGCTCAACCTACGGTGCCTCTGGAAACACCATATATTTT; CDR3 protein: CASSTYGASGNTIYF
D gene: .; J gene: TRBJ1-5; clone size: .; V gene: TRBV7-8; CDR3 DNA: TGTGCCAGCAGCCACGATTACCCCGAACAGCCCCAGCATTTT; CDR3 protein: CASSHDYPEQPQHF
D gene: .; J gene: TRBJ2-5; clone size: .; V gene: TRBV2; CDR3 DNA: TGTGCCAGCAGTGTCACTAAAGAGACCCAGTACTTC; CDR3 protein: CASSVTKETQYF
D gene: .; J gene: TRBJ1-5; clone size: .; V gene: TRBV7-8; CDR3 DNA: TGTGCCAGCAGCTTAGTCTTTACTAGCAATCAGCCCCAGCATTTT; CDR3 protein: CASSLVFTSNQPQHF
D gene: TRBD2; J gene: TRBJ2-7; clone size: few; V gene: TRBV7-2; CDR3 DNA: TGTGCCAGCAGCTTTAGCGGGATATCCTACGAGCAGTACTTC; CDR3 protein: CASSFSGISYEQYF
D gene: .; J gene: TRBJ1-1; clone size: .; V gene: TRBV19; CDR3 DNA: TGTGCCAGTAGTAACCGGGAAGAGATGAACACTGAAGCTTTCTTT; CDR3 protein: CASSNREEMNTEAFF
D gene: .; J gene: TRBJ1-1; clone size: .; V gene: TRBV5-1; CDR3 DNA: TGCGCCAGCAGCTTGCCCCCCCCTAACACTGAAGCTTTCTTT; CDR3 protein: CASSLPPPNTEAFF
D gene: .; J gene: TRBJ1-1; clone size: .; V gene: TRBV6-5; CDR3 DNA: TGTGCCAGCAGTTACACAGCCGTCACTGAAGCTTTCTTT; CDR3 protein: CASSYTAVTEAFF
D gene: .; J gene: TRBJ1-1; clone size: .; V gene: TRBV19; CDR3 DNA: TGTGCCAGTAGTCAACGGAACACTGAAGCTTTCTTT; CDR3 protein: CASSQRNTEAFF
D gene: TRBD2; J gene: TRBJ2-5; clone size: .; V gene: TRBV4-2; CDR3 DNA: TGTGCCAGCAGCCAAGATGAACTAGCGGGCCAAGAGACCCAGTACTTC; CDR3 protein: CASSQDELAGQETQYF
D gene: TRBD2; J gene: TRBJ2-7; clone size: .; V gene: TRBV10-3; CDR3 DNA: TGTGCCATCAGTGAGCTAGGTAGCGGGGCAGGCGAGCAGTACTTC; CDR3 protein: CAISELGSGAGEQYF
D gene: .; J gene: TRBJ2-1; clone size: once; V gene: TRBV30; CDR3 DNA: TGTGCCTGGGACAGCCCCCGGGAGCAGTTCTTC; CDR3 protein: CAWDSPREQFF
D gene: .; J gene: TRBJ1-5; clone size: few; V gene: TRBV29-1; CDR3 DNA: TGCAGCGTTGGACCGGGGCCGGGGCAGCCCCAGCATTTT; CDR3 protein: CSVGPGPGQPQHF
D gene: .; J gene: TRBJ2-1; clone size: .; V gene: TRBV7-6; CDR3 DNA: TGTGCCAGCAGCTTAGGAGGGAATTTCCAGAAAAATGAGCAGTTCTTC; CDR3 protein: CASSLGGNFQKNEQFF
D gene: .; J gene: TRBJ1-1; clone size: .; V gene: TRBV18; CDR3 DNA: TGTGCCAGCTCACCAAACTCGGTCAACACTGAAGCTTTCTTT; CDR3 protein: CASSPNSVNTEAFF
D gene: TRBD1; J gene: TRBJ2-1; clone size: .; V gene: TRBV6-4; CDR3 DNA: TGTGCCAGCAGTATGGACAGGGCTAACAATGAGCAGTTCTTC; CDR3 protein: CASSMDRANNEQFF
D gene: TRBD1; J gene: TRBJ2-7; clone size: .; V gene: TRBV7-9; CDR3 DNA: TGTGCCAGCAGCATGGGACAGGGAGCCTACGAGCAGTACTTC; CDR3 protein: CASSMGQGAYEQYF